The TCR beta chain under discussion was sequenced for a study of cytomegalovirus exposure and HLA in healthy donors. Points from the study as a whole: In a later analysis, CMV-associated beta chains were mostly HLA-associated, it appeared. High specificity and sensitivity for cytomegalovirus status were reported for the classifier.

A word on this clone: What it binds is unknown.

It was with 60 Vbeta and 13 Jbeta primers that the PCR ran. Some clones are missing from TCRdb's copy, which holds only in-frame ones; the method was immunoSEQ multiplex PCR. The data contain about 120,000 clones, around 84% of them singletons. V lost 0 bases to trimming and J lost 5 bases, with 17 bases between them. The CDR3 has 16 amino acids. The clonotype originates from a woman between 25 and 40 years old in good health and CMV-seropositive. V usage is TRBV5-7 and J usage is TRBJ2-5; D possibly corresponds to TRBD2 (6 bases). TRBV5-7 is an ORF for which the function is uncertain. Sequenced input: PBMCs. CDR3 coding DNA: TGTGCCAGCAGCTTGGCCGGAGGGGCCCCTGGGGAGACCCAGTACTTC. The encoded protein is CASSLAGGAPGETQYF.